These T cell receptor beta chains were read from a single sample in a study of shared clonotypes between healthy human individuals. Only in-frame clones appear in the TCRdb table, and some are missing; sequencing was by immunoSEQ multiplex PCR. The table lists just over 2,000,000 clones, roughly 95% of them singletons. The specimen sequenced was naive CD4+ T cells sorted from blood. The receptors stem from a man younger than 30 in good health. CDR3s include the opening cysteine and the closing phenylalanine or tryptophan. A D gene is named only where the DNA matches it firmly. Clone size is not always given. Where it is, it says once, few, many or a class for expanded clones.

d_call j_call clone_size v_call cdr3_nt cdr3_aa
TRBD2 TRBJ2-1 . TRBV19 TGTGCCAGTAGTATGGGACTAGCGGGAGGGTACAATGAGCAGTTCTTC CASSMGLAGGYNEQFF
. TRBJ1-2 . TRBV19 TGTGCCAGTACCTCTTTTCCGACGGGCTACACCTTC CASTSFPTGYTF
. TRBJ2-7 . TRBV10-2 TGCGCCAGCAGAGGAATGGCACTTCACGAGCAGTACTTC CASRGMALHEQYF
. TRBJ1-5 . TRBV30 TGTGCCTGGAGTCCCGGTGGCAATCAGCCCCAGCATTTT CAWSPGGNQPQHF
. TRBJ2-7 . TRBV5-5 TGTGCCAGCAGCTTGGGAGGTACCCTCCTCTCCTACGAGCAGTACTTC CASSLGGTLLSYEQYF
. TRBJ1-1 . TRBV19 TGTGCCAGTAGTATTCAGGGGACGAACACTGAAGCTTTCTTT CASSIQGTNTEAFF
. TRBJ1-5 . TRBV28 TGTGCCAGCAGCCGCGACGGTAGCAATCAGCCCCAGCATTTT CASSRDGSNQPQHF
. TRBJ2-7 . TRBV6-5 TGTGCCAGCAGGTCGACGGTGTTAAGCTCCTACGAGCAGTACTTC CASRSTVLSSYEQYF
. TRBJ1-5 . TRBV5-4 TGTGCCAGCAGCCCTTTACCGGGAAGCAATCAGCCCCAGCATTTT CASSPLPGSNQPQHF
TRBD1 TRBJ2-7 . TRBV7-9 TGTGCCAGCAGCCGATCCCCGGGACAGTCCCTCTCCTACGAGCAGTACTTC CASSRSPGQSLSYEQYF
TRBD1 TRBJ2-2 . TRBV27 TGTGCCAGCAGCCCGCTCGGGACAGGGAACACCGGGGAGCTGTTTTTT CASSPLGTGNTGELFF
. TRBJ1-1 . TRBV6-1 TGTGCCAGCGAAAGGTTGGGGGGAACGAACACTGAAGCTTTCTTT CASERLGGTNTEAFF
. TRBJ2-3 . TRBV11-2 TGTGCCAGCAGGACATGGGGTGGCAGAAAAAACACAGATACGCAGTATTTT CASRTWGGRKNTDTQYF
TRBD1 TRBJ2-7 . TRBV7-2 TGTGCCAGCAGCCTATACGACAGGGGGTTAGACTTC CASSLYDRGLDF
. TRBJ2-3 . TRBV5-1 TGCGCCAGCAGCTTGATGGTCACCGTCACAGATACGCAGTATTTT CASSLMVTVTDTQYF
. TRBJ2-3 . TRBV5-6 TGTGCCAGCACCTCTCGACGGGGAGATACGCAGTATTTT CASTSRRGDTQYF
. TRBJ2-5 once TRBV10-3 TGTGCCATCAGTGAGTCACTTCACGGACAAGAGACCCAGTACTTC CAISESLHGQETQYF
. TRBJ2-1 . TRBV28 TGTGCCAGCAGAGAGGGTCGTTCTGTCAATGAGCAGTTCTTC CASREGRSVNEQFF
. TRBJ2-2 . TRBV2 TGTGCCAGCAGGGACGACACCGGGGAGCTGTTTTTT CASRDDTGELFF
TRBD1 TRBJ1-4 . TRBV20-1 TGCAGTGGCTACAGGGGTGAAAAACTGTTTTTT CSGYRGEKLFF